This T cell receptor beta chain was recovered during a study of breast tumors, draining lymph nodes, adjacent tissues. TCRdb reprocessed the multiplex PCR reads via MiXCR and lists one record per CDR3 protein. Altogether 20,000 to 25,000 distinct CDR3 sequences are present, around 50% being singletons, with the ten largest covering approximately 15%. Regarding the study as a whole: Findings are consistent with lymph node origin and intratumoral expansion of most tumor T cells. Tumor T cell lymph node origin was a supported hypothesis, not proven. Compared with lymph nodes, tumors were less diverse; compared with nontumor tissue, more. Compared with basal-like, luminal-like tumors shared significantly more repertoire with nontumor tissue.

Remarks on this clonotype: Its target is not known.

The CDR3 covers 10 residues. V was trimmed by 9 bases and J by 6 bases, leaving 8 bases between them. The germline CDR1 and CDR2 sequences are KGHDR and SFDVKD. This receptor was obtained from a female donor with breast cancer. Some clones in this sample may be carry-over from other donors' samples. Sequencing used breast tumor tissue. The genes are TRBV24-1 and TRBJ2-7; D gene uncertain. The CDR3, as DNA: TGTGCCACCGGTATGCGCGAGCAGTACGTC. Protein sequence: CATGMREQYV.